The next 6 T cell receptor beta chains were all read from a single sample in a study of graft-versus-host responses after intestinal transplantation. These receptors have no identified antigens. The assay was immunoSEQ multiplex PCR, and TCRdb's table has in-frame clones only and misses some. Among approximately 90,000 clones, approximately 90% were seen once, and the ten largest hold about 0.4%. The sample in question was unstimulated CD8+ T cells sorted from spleen or lymph node cells, obtained before transplant. All receptors come from a human donor who was the organ donor for an intestinal transplant.

The chain couples TRBV7-6 to TRBJ1-6, with D unresolved. V gave up 5 bases and J gave up 2 bases, with 7 bases separating them. The CDR3 covers 14 residues. Germline V gives CDR1 SGHVS, CDR2 FNYEAQ. DNA for the CDR3: TGTGCCAGCAGCACCGGTGCCTATAATTCACCCCTCCACTTT. Translation gives CASSTGAYNSPLHF.

This sequence joins TRBV13 and TRBJ1-5; no definite D call. The CDR3 contains 15 residues. Germline CDR1 and CDR2: PRHDT and FYEKMQ (reference sequence). The V end was cut by 0 bases, the J end by 5 bases, with 11 bases between. Written as DNA, the CDR3 is TGTGCCAGCAGCTTAGGAACAGCAAACTATCAGCCCCAGCATTTT. This gives the protein CASSLGTANYQPQHF.

The rearrangement uses TRBV2 and TRBJ2-1, with 8 bases identical to TRBD2. Germline CDR1 reads SNHLY; CDR2 reads FYNNEI. The J segment lost 5 bases and the V segment lost 1 base, leaving 4 bases of the junction unmatched. The CDR3 has 15 residues. The CDR3 sequence: CASSEVWTSHNEQFF. The CDR3, as DNA: TGTGCCAGCAGTGAAGTTTGGACTAGCCACAATGAGCAGTTCTTC.

There are a few counts of this clone. The V call is TRBV28, the J call TRBJ1-5, with 10 bases identical to TRBD1. J was trimmed by 5 bases and V by 3 bases; bases with no gene match: 4. Germline CDR1 MDHEN, CDR2 SYDVKM. The CDR3 contains 15 residues. The CDR3 nucleotides are TGTGCCAGCAGTTTTCGGGACAGGGGTGATCAGCCCCAGCATTTT. Translating it yields CASSFRDRGDQPQHF.

This clone was observed a handful of times. The chain carries TRBV25-1 and TRBJ1-1; no firm D call. Germline V gene sequence: CDR1 MGHDK, CDR2 SYGVNS. Trimming pared 8 bases from V and 6 bases from J, leaving 10 bases between. CDR3 length equals 11 residues. The CDR3 sequence is CASLFASEAFF. CDR3 nucleotides: TGTGCCAGCCTATTCGCCTCTGAAGCTTTCTTT.

The chain joins TRBV7-9 to TRBJ1-2, with 9 positions matching TRBD1. Germline trimming cut 5 bases from V and 8 bases from J; bases unmatched to any gene: 6. The CDR3 spans 13 residues. Germline V gene sequence: CDR1 SEHNR, CDR2 FQNEAQ (reference sequence). Here the CDR3 reads CASSPGTGYGYTF. DNA of the CDR3: TGTGCCAGCAGCCCCGGGACAGGGTACGGCTACACCTTC.